This is a list of T cell receptor beta chains from one sample in a study of shared clonotypes between healthy human individuals. Sequencing was performed with immunoSEQ multiplex PCR; in TCRdb, only in-frame clones are kept and a portion is missing. The table lists some 1 million clones, 60% to 80% of them singletons. Sequenced input: memory CD4+ T cells sorted from blood. The source is a man between 18 and 29 years old in good health. Both conserved end residues are part of each CDR3. Each record gives: D gene, clone size, V gene, J gene, CDR3 protein, CDR3 DNA. A D gene is named only where the DNA matches it firmly. Clone size is stated in some rows and not others, as once, few, many or a class when expanded.

d_call: NA
clone_size: NA
v_call: TRBV7-3
j_call: TRBJ1-1
cdr3_aa: CASSRGQITEAFF
cdr3_nt: TGTGCCAGCAGCCGCGGCCAGATCACTGAAGCTTTCTTT

d_call: NA
clone_size: NA
v_call: TRBV5-1
j_call: TRBJ2-5
cdr3_aa: CASSPRTAFGETQYF
cdr3_nt: TGCGCCAGCAGCCCACGGACCGCTTTTGGGGAGACCCAGTACTTC

d_call: NA
clone_size: many
v_call: TRBV6-6
j_call: TRBJ1-6
cdr3_aa: CASSLGDSSPLHF
cdr3_nt: TGTGCCAGCAGTTTAGGGGACTCATCACCCCTCCACTTT

d_call: NA
clone_size: NA
v_call: TRBV18
j_call: TRBJ1-3
cdr3_aa: CASSPPGYSGNTIYF
cdr3_nt: TGTGCCAGCTCACCGCCGGGTTACTCTGGAAACACCATATATTTT

d_call: NA
clone_size: NA
v_call: TRBV7-9
j_call: TRBJ2-3
cdr3_aa: CASSLRGVTRDTQYF
cdr3_nt: TGTGCCAGCAGCCTACGAGGGGTGACTAGGGATACGCAGTATTTT

d_call: NA
clone_size: NA
v_call: TRBV18
j_call: TRBJ2-1
cdr3_aa: CASSPTIRTPGGNEQFF
cdr3_nt: TGTGCCAGCTCACCAACGATCCGGACACCCGGAGGGAATGAGCAGTTCTTC

d_call: NA
clone_size: NA
v_call: TRBV5-1
j_call: TRBJ2-5
cdr3_aa: CASSNGGPQETQYF
cdr3_nt: TGCGCCAGCAGCAACGGAGGGCCTCAAGAGACCCAGTACTTC

d_call: NA
clone_size: NA
v_call: TRBV28
j_call: TRBJ1-5
cdr3_aa: CASRASRVLSNQPQHF
cdr3_nt: TGTGCCAGCAGGGCCTCGCGTGTCCTGAGCAATCAGCCCCAGCATTTT

d_call: TRBD2
clone_size: NA
v_call: TRBV9
j_call: TRBJ2-1
cdr3_aa: CASSGGLAGPQGNEQFF
cdr3_nt: TGTGCCAGCAGCGGGGGACTAGCGGGACCCCAAGGAAATGAGCAGTTCTTC

d_call: NA
clone_size: NA
v_call: TRBV5-1
j_call: TRBJ1-1
cdr3_aa: CASSLPLAGTEAFF
cdr3_nt: TGCGCCAGCAGCTTGCCCTTAGCGGGCACTGAAGCTTTCTTT

d_call: NA
clone_size: NA
v_call: TRBV11-2
j_call: TRBJ2-1
cdr3_aa: CASSPLLLGSYNEQFF
cdr3_nt: TGTGCCAGCAGCCCCTTACTCCTCGGGTCCTACAATGAGCAGTTCTTC

d_call: NA
clone_size: NA
v_call: TRBV4-1
j_call: TRBJ2-7
cdr3_aa: CASSQGPERAGWDEQYF
cdr3_nt: TGCGCCAGCAGCCAAGGGCCGGAACGCGCGGGTTGGGACGAGCAGTACTTC

d_call: NA
clone_size: NA
v_call: TRBV30
j_call: TRBJ1-1
cdr3_aa: CAWRSFRGDTEAFF
cdr3_nt: TGTGCCTGGAGATCTTTTCGCGGGGACACTGAAGCTTTCTTT

d_call: NA
clone_size: NA
v_call: TRBV4-1
j_call: TRBJ1-2
cdr3_aa: CASSQESRGSYGYTF
cdr3_nt: TGCGCCAGCAGCCAAGAGTCGAGGGGGAGCTATGGCTACACCTTC

d_call: TRBD1
clone_size: NA
v_call: TRBV5-1
j_call: TRBJ2-5
cdr3_aa: CASSPGTAGQETQYF
cdr3_nt: TGCGCCAGCAGCCCAGGGACAGCCGGCCAAGAGACCCAGTACTTC

d_call: TRBD1
clone_size: few
v_call: TRBV6-6
j_call: TRBJ1-5
cdr3_aa: CASTYVTGNQPQHF
cdr3_nt: TGTGCCAGCACGTATGTGACAGGGAATCAGCCCCAGCATTTT

d_call: TRBD1
clone_size: NA
v_call: TRBV2
j_call: TRBJ1-4
cdr3_aa: CASRDRGRTNEKLFF
cdr3_nt: TGTGCCAGCCGTGACAGGGGGCGAACTAATGAAAAACTGTTTTTT

d_call: TRBD2
clone_size: few
v_call: TRBV19
j_call: TRBJ2-1
cdr3_aa: CASSRLAGAANEQFF
cdr3_nt: TGTGCCAGTAGTAGGCTAGCGGGAGCTGCCAATGAGCAGTTCTTC

d_call: NA
clone_size: NA
v_call: TRBV5-1
j_call: TRBJ2-7
cdr3_aa: CASRLMDSSYEQYF
cdr3_nt: TGCGCCAGCAGACTTATGGACAGTTCCTACGAGCAGTACTTC

d_call: NA
clone_size: NA
v_call: TRBV7-8
j_call: TRBJ2-3
cdr3_aa: CASTLLGTTTDTQYF
cdr3_nt: TGTGCCAGCACCCTACTCGGGACGACCACAGATACGCAGTATTTT

d_call: NA
clone_size: NA
v_call: TRBV7-9
j_call: TRBJ1-1
cdr3_aa: CASSPAGGAFF
cdr3_nt: TGTGCCAGCAGCCCGGCGGGGGGGGCTTTCTTT

d_call: NA
clone_size: NA
v_call: TRBV19
j_call: TRBJ2-6
cdr3_aa: CASSRPGQTGANVLTF
cdr3_nt: TGTGCCAGTAGTAGACCCGGGCAGACTGGGGCCAACGTCCTGACTTTC

d_call: NA
clone_size: NA
v_call: TRBV14
j_call: TRBJ2-7
cdr3_aa: CASSHRGADYEQYF
cdr3_nt: TGTGCCAGCAGCCATAGAGGAGCCGACTACGAGCAGTACTTC